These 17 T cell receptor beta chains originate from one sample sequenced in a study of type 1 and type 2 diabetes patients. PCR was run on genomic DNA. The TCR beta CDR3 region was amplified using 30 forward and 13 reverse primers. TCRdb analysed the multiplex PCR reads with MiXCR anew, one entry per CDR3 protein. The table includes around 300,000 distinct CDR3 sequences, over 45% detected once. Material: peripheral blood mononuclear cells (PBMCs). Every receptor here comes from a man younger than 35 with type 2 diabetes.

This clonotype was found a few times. The CDR3 loop is CASSRGNSNQPQHF. Here the CDR3 DNA reads TGTGCCAGTAGTAGGGGAAATAGCAATCAGCCCCAGCATTTT. This chain uses TRBV19 with TRBJ1-5; no clear D. Trimming cost V 4 bases and J 0 bases, with 7 bases left between them. CDR3 length: 14 residues. CDR1 and CDR2 (germline): LNHDA, SQIVND (reference sequence).

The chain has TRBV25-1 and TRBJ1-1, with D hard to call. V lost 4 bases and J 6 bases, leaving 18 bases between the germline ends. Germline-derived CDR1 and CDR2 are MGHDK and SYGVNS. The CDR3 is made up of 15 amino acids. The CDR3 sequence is CASSGQTGIRAEAFF. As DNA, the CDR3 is TGTGCCAGCAGTGGCCAGACGGGGATCCGGGCTGAAGCTTTCTTT.

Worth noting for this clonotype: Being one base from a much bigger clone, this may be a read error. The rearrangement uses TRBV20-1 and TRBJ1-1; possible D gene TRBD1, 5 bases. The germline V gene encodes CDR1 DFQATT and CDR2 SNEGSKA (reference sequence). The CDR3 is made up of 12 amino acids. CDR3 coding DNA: TGCAGTGCTAGAGACAGGGTCACTGAAGCTCTCTTT. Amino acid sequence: CSARDRVTEALF.

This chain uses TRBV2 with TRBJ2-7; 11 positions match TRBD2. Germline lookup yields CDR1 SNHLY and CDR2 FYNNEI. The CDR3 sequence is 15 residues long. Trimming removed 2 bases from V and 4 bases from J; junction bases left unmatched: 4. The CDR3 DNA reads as TGTGCCAGCAGTGAAACTAGCGGGAGTCGGTACGAGCAGTACTTC. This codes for CASSETSGSRYEQYF. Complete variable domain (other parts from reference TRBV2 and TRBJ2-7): EPEVTQTPSHQVTQMGQEVILRCVPISNHLYFYWYRQILGQKVEFLVSFYNNEISEKSEIFDDQFSVERPDGSNFTLKIRSTKLEDSAMYFCASSETSGSRYEQYFGPGTRLTVT.

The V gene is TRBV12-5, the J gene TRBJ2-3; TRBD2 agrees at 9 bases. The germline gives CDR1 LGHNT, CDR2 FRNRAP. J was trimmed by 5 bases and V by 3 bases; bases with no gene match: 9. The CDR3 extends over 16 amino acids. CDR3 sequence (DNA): TGTGCTAGTGGTTTAGGCGCTAGCGGGGTTAGAGATACGCAGTATTTT. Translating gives CASGLGASGVRDTQYF.

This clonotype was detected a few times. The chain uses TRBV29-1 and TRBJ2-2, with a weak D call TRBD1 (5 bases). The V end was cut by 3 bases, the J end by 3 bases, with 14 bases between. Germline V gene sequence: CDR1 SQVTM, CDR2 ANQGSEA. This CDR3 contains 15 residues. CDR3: CSVDGGAAHTGELFF. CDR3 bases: TGCAGCGTTGATGGTGGGGCGGCTCACACCGGGGAGCTGTTTTTT.

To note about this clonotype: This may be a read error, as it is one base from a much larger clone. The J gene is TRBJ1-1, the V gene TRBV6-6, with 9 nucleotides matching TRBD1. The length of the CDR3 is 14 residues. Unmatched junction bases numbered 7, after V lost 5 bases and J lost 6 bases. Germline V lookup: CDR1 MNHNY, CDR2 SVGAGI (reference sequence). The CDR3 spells CASSARTGDAEAFF. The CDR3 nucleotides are TGTGCCAGCAGTGCACGGACAGGGGACGCTGAAGCTTTCTTT.

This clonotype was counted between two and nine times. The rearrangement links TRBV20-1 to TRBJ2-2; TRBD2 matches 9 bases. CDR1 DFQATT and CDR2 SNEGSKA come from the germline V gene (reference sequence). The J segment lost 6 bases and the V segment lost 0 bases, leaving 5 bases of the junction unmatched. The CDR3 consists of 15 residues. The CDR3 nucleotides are TGCAGTGCTAGAGATATAGCGGGAGCGGCCGGGGAGCTGTTTTTT. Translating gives CSARDIAGAAGELFF.

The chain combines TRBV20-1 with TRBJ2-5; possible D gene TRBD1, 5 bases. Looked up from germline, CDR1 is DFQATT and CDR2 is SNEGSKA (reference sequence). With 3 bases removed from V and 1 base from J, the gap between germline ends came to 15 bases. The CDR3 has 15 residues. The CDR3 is CSASSVRQIQETQYF. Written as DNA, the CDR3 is TGCAGTGCTAGTTCCGTCCGACAGATCCAAGAGACCCAGTACTTC.

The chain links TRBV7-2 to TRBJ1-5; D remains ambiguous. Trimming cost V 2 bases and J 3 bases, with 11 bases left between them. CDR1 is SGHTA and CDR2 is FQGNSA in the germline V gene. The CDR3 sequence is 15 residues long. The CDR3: CASSLMSRNNQPQHF. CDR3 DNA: TGTGCCAGCAGCTTAATGAGCAGGAACAATCAGCCCCAGCATTTT.

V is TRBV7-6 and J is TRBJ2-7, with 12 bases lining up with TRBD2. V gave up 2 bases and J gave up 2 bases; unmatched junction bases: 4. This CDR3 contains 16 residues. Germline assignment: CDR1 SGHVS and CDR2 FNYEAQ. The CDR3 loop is CASSLTPSGGAYEQYF. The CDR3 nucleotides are TGTGCCAGCAGCTTAACACCTAGCGGGGGGGCCTACGAGCAGTACTTC.

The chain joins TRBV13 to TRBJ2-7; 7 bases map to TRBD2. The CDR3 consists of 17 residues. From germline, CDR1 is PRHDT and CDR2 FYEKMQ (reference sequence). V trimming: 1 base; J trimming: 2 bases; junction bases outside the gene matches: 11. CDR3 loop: CASSLAPRGEEAYEQYF. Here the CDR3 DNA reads TGTGCCAGCAGCTTAGCACCCCGGGGGGAAGAAGCCTACGAGCAGTACTTC. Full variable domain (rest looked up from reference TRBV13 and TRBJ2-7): AAGVIQSPRHLIKEKRETATLKCYPIPRHDTVYWYQQGPGQDPQFLISFYEKMQSDKGSIPDRFSAQQFSDYHSELNMSSLELGDSALYFCASSLAPRGEEAYEQYFGPGTRLTVT.

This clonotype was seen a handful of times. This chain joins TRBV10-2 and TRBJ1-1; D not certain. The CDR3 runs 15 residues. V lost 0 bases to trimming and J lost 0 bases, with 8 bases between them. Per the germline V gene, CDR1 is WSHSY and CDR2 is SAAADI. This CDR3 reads CASSESKILNTEAFF. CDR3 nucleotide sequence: TGCGCCAGCAGTGAGTCGAAAATCCTGAACACTGAAGCTTTCTTT.

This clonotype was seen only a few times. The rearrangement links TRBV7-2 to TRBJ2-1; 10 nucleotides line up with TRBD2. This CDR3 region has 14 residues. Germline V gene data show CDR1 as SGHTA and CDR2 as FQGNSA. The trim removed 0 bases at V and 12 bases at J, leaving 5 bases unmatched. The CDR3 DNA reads TGTGCCAGCAGCTTAGCGTTGAGCGGGGGGGTGCAGTTCTTC. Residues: CASSLALSGGVQFF.

The CDR3 nucleotides are TGTGCCAGCAGCTTCTGGACGGGGGCCGTCGGTGAGCAGTTCTTC. Amino acid sequence: CASSFWTGAVGEQFF. V is TRBV7-2 and J is TRBJ2-1, with D perhaps matching TRBD1 or TRBD2 (6 bases each). In germline, CDR1 is SGHTA, CDR2 FQGNSA. The V gene lost 3 bases and the J gene lost 9 bases, with 18 bases spanning the gap. The CDR3 spans 15 residues.

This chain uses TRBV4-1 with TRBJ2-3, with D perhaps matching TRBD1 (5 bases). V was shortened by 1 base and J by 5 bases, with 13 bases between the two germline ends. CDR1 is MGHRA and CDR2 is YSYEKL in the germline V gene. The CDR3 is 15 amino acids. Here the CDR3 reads CASSQASRVQDTQYF. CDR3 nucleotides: TGCGCCAGCAGCCAAGCAAGCAGGGTGCAAGATACGCAGTATTTT.

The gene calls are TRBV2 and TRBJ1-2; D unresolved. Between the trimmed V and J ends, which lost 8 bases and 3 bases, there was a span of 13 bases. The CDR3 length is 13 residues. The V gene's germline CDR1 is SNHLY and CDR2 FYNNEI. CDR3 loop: CASGITVYYGYTF. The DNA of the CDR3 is TGTGCCAGCGGGATAACAGTGTACTATGGCTACACCTTC.